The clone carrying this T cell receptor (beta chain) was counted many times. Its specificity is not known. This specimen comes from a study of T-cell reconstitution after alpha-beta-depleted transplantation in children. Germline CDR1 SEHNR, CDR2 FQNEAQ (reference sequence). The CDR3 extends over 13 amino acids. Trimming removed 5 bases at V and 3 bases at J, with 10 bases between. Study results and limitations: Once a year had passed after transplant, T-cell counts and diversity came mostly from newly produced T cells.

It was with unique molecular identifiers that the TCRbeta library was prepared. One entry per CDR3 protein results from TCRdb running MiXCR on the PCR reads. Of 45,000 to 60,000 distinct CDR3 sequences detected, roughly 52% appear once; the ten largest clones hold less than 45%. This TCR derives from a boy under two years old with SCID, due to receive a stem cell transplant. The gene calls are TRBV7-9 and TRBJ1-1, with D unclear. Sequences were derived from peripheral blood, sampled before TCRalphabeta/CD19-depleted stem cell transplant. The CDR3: CASSPPADTEAFF. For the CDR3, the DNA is TGTGCCAGCAGCCCCCCGGCGGACACTGAAGCTTTCTTT.